These T cell receptor beta chains were read from a single sample in a study of patients and donors after allogeneic stem cell transplantation. TCRdb called the RT-PCR reads again in MiXCR, with one record for every CDR3 protein. The table lists about 74,000 distinct CDR3 sequences, 26% of them singletons, with 26% in the top ten. The sequenced sample was blood, either unsorted or a sorted T cell fraction (not recorded which). The receptors here all came from a human donor who was either an allogeneic HSCT recipient or a stem cell or donor lymphocyte infusion donor (not recorded which). It is not recorded whose cells these are; they may come from a transplant donor. Both conserved end residues are part of each CDR3. A D gene is named only where the DNA matches it firmly. Not all rows give a size; the values are once, few, many and, for expanded clones, a class.

j_call: TRBJ2-2
d_call: .
clone_size: .
v_call: TRBV7-8
cdr3_nt: TGTGCCAGCATGCCAATCGGCGGGGAGCTGTTTTTT
cdr3_aa: CASMPIGGELFF

j_call: TRBJ1-6
d_call: TRBD1
clone_size: .
v_call: TRBV3-1
cdr3_nt: TGTGCCAGCAGCCAAGGACAGGGGGCCTATTCACCCCTCCACTTT
cdr3_aa: CASSQGQGAYSPLHF

j_call: TRBJ1-6
d_call: TRBD1
clone_size: .
v_call: TRBV7-3
cdr3_nt: TGTGCCAGCAGCCCCGGGACAGGATATTCACCCCTCCACTTT
cdr3_aa: CASSPGTGYSPLHF

j_call: TRBJ1-2
d_call: TRBD1
clone_size: .
v_call: TRBV7-9
cdr3_nt: TGTGCCAGCAGCTTACAGGACAGGTTATATGGCTACACCTTC
cdr3_aa: CASSLQDRLYGYTF

j_call: TRBJ1-4
d_call: .
clone_size: .
v_call: TRBV18
cdr3_nt: TGTGCCAGCTCATCGATAGACTTGTCAACTAATGAAAAACTGTTTTTT
cdr3_aa: CASSSIDLSTNEKLFF

j_call: TRBJ1-1
d_call: .
clone_size: .
v_call: TRBV6-5
cdr3_nt: TGTGCCAGCAGTTCCCACATACGGTTATTGAACACTGAAGCTTTCTTT
cdr3_aa: CASSSHIRLLNTEAFF

j_call: TRBJ2-1
d_call: TRBD2
clone_size: once
v_call: TRBV2
cdr3_nt: TGTGCCAGCACGCCCTGGAGGGCGGGAGTTGGCAATGAGCAGTTCTTC
cdr3_aa: CASTPWRAGVGNEQFF

j_call: TRBJ1-1
d_call: .
clone_size: few
v_call: TRBV5-1
cdr3_nt: TGCGCCAGCAGCTTCCAGGTGAACACTGAAGCTTTCTTT
cdr3_aa: CASSFQVNTEAFF

j_call: TRBJ1-3
d_call: .
clone_size: few
v_call: TRBV9
cdr3_nt: TGTGCCAGCAGCGTAGGTTCGATATCTGGAAACACCATATATTTT
cdr3_aa: CASSVGSISGNTIYF

j_call: TRBJ1-6
d_call: TRBD1
clone_size: .
v_call: TRBV5-1
cdr3_nt: TGCGCCAGCAGAGGGGACAGGGGTAACTCACCCCTCCACTTT
cdr3_aa: CASRGDRGNSPLHF

j_call: TRBJ2-7
d_call: .
clone_size: .
v_call: TRBV20-1
cdr3_nt: TGCAGTGCGAGACCCACAGCGGATTTCTCCTACGAGCAGTACTTC
cdr3_aa: CSARPTADFSYEQYF

j_call: TRBJ1-1
d_call: .
clone_size: .
v_call: TRBV20-1
cdr3_nt: TGCAGTGCTAGAGAGTTCTGGGGGCGGCACACTGAAGCTTTCTTT
cdr3_aa: CSAREFWGRHTEAFF

j_call: TRBJ2-1
d_call: .
clone_size: .
v_call: TRBV11-3
cdr3_nt: TGTGCCAGCAGCTTCTCTAGTCCCCGCAGTAAGTTCTTC
cdr3_aa: CASSFSSPRSKFF

j_call: TRBJ2-3
d_call: .
clone_size: .
v_call: TRBV6-5
cdr3_nt: TGTGCCAGCAGTTACGGGTCGGTTATGACAGATACGCAGTATTTT
cdr3_aa: CASSYGSVMTDTQYF

j_call: TRBJ2-7
d_call: .
clone_size: .
v_call: TRBV2
cdr3_nt: TGTGCCAGCGCGGTAGCCACCTACGAGCAGTACTTC
cdr3_aa: CASAVATYEQYF

j_call: TRBJ1-3
d_call: .
clone_size: .
v_call: TRBV12-5
cdr3_nt: TGTGCTAGTGCCCTCGGATACTCTGGAAACACCATATATTTT
cdr3_aa: CASALGYSGNTIYF

j_call: TRBJ1-4
d_call: TRBD1
clone_size: few
v_call: TRBV7-9
cdr3_nt: TGTGCCAGCAGCTCTTCCGGACAGGGACCCTCGGCGGCTAATGAAAAACTGTTTTTT
cdr3_aa: CASSSSGQGPSAANEKLFF

j_call: TRBJ2-2
d_call: TRBD2
clone_size: .
v_call: TRBV20-1
cdr3_nt: TGCAGTGCTAGAGCTCCTCTAGGGACAGAGGGACTAGCGGGTAACACCGGGGAGCTGTTTTTT
cdr3_aa: CSARAPLGTEGLAGNTGELFF

j_call: TRBJ1-1
d_call: .
clone_size: few
v_call: TRBV6-5
cdr3_nt: TGTGCCAGCAGCCAAAGGTGGGGTAGGACTGAAGCTTTCTTT
cdr3_aa: CASSQRWGRTEAFF

j_call: TRBJ1-1
d_call: TRBD1
clone_size: few
v_call: TRBV15
cdr3_nt: TGTGCCACCGCCCCCACAGGGGCGAGCACTGAAGCTTTCTTT
cdr3_aa: CATAPTGASTEAFF

j_call: TRBJ1-5
d_call: .
clone_size: few
v_call: TRBV12-3/TRBV12-4
cdr3_nt: TGTGCCAGCAGCCCGGTGGAAGATCAGCCCCAGCATTTT
cdr3_aa: CASSPVEDQPQHF

j_call: TRBJ1-2
d_call: TRBD1
clone_size: many
v_call: TRBV28
cdr3_nt: TGTGCCAGCAGTTCTCCGACAGGGACTCTATTTGGCTACACCTTC
cdr3_aa: CASSSPTGTLFGYTF

j_call: TRBJ2-4
d_call: .
clone_size: few
v_call: TRBV12-3/TRBV12-4
cdr3_nt: TGTGCCAGCAGCCGAAATACAGGGGGGGAAAACATTCAGTACTTC
cdr3_aa: CASSRNTGGENIQYF

j_call: TRBJ1-5
d_call: .
clone_size: .
v_call: TRBV7-2
cdr3_nt: TGTGCCAGCAGCCGACGGCAGAATCAGCCCCAGCATTTT
cdr3_aa: CASSRRQNQPQHF

j_call: TRBJ2-5
d_call: .
clone_size: many
v_call: TRBV9
cdr3_nt: TGTGCCAGCAGCCCCCGGGACTACCAAGAGACCCAGTACTTC
cdr3_aa: CASSPRDYQETQYF

j_call: TRBJ1-2
d_call: .
clone_size: few
v_call: TRBV9
cdr3_nt: TGTGCCAGCAGCGCCCCCAGATATGGCTACACCTTC
cdr3_aa: CASSAPRYGYTF

j_call: TRBJ2-1
d_call: TRBD2
clone_size: .
v_call: TRBV29-1
cdr3_nt: TGCAGCGTTGACTCTAGCGGGGGCAGTTATGAGCAGTTCTTC
cdr3_aa: CSVDSSGGSYEQFF

j_call: TRBJ2-4
d_call: .
clone_size: few
v_call: TRBV3-1
cdr3_nt: TGTGCCAGCAGCCAACGGGGGCAAAACATTCAGTACTTC
cdr3_aa: CASSQRGQNIQYF

j_call: TRBJ2-7
d_call: TRBD1
clone_size: .
v_call: TRBV20-1
cdr3_nt: TGCAGTGCCCATACCGGGACAGGTACCTACGAGCAGTACTTC
cdr3_aa: CSAHTGTGTYEQYF